This TCR beta chain was recovered during a study of T cells after yellow fever vaccination. Study as a whole: Preparing low-cell-number fractions relied on SMART-Seq v4 Ultra Low Input. Study-wide results and limits: The study noted that FACS-sorted repertoires could contain abundant clonotypes contaminating from the bulk population. Most clones from primary vaccination resurfaced after the booster (roughly 96% CD4, 88% CD8).

Each CDR3 protein is one row after TCRdb ran MiXCR on the 5' RACE reads. The table lists a few hundred thousand distinct CDR3 sequences, about 10% of them singletons. This clonotype was observed many times. Its specificity is not known. Sequenced material: CD4+ T cells sorted from PBMCs, taken 5 days after the yellow fever booster vaccination. The sequence derives from a man between 18 and 35 years old who received the YFV17D yellow fever vaccine.

DNA of the CDR3: TGCGCCAGCAGCCAAGATCTGCGACAGGGGGAAACAGATACGCAGTATTTT. Protein: CASSQDLRQGETDTQYF. The chain links TRBV4-3 to TRBJ2-3; 9 positions agree with TRBD1. The junction had 7 bases not matched to a gene; V was cut back by 0 bases and J by 3 bases. The V gene's germline CDR1 is LGHNA and CDR2 YSLEER. The CDR3 totals 17 residues.